The subject of this entry is one TCR beta chain. What antigen it recognizes has not been identified. No much larger clone is present one base from it, and per-base qualities are unavailable. The sample belongs to a study of beta chain features in type 1 diabetes (dated by TCRdb to between 2018 and 2020). Turning to the overall study: Mean age, gender distribution, total cell number and subset yield were not different between patients and healthy donors. A total of 107,917,701 sorted cells were examined across all samples, and the number of cells per subset was strongly correlated with RNA yield. Regulatory and stem cell-like memory subsets were isolated from only 8 patients and roughly eight healthy donors, whereas naive and central memory subsets came from all 30 or so donors. The study compared the TCRB repertoires of sorted circulating CD4+ T cell subsets in recently diagnosed type 1 diabetes patients with those in matched healthy donors.

From each donor, a single peripheral blood sample of approximately 120 mL on average was drawn into heparinised tubes. Using a panel that included CD45RO, CCR7, CD25, CD127, CD95 and CD27, naive, central memory, regulatory and stem cell-like memory CD4+ T cells were sorted on a BD FACSAria II. Purity was above 95% for every sorted population. PBMCs were isolated immediately by Lymphoprep density gradient centrifugation and stained directly without culture. So that batch effects would be minimized, each experiment stained and sorted samples in pairs, pairing one healthy donor with one patient. V is shortened by 2 bases, J by 4 bases, and the region joining them spans 15 bases. CDR1 and CDR2 (SQVTM, ANQGSEA) derive from the germline V gene. CDR3 length: 15 amino acids, cysteine to phenylalanine. Only the CDR3 DNA is retained, 45 bases long and in frame from the first base. The research as a whole found: A moderate but significant shortening of TCRB CDR3 length was observed in type 1 diabetes patients in all four CD4+ subsets. Because cDNA was sequenced instead of genomic DNA, activated cells with high expression could be over-represented, although the groups did not differ in activation or CD3 levels. PCR may preferentially amplify shorter templates, but because patient and control samples were amplified and corrected together, any resulting skew would affect both groups equally. At VDJ recombination sites, type 1 diabetes patients had fewer insertions and more deleted nucleotides, which implies abnormalities in thymic rearrangement. HLA sub-analyses involved small numbers of individuals, so any influence of HLA type on TCRB rearrangement remained unresolved. Naive, central memory and regulatory TCRB repertoires appeared more similar among patients than among healthy donors.

The High Capacity cDNA Reverse Transcription Kit was used to reverse transcribe all of the isolated RNA, meaning that expressed TCRB transcripts were what got sequenced. Deep immunoSEQ sequencing was performed on naive, central memory and regulatory T cell samples, with an average of roughly 3.3 million total reads per sample. After sorted cells were lysed in RLT buffer, RNA was extracted with DNase-treated RNeasy Micro or Mini kits, with the choice depending on cell number. Each cell subset was processed on its own to prevent cross-contamination, while patient and healthy donor samples were processed together. Using the immunoSEQ multiplex PCR, TCRB sequences were amplified from cDNA into 87-bp fragments spanning the CDR3 region. Amplicons were sequenced on the Illumina HiSeq platform. The original methods were these. Synthetic template baselines were used to correct PCR bias computationally, reads within Hamming distance 2 were collapsed, and singletons that could not be merged were discarded. Reads were aligned to IMGT to assign V, D and J genes, CDR3 length, and insertions or deletions at six rearrangement sites. Within each subset, clonotype counts were normalized to sorted cell number, and only after that were true diversity and Gini coefficients computed with the tcR R package. The overlap coefficient, calculated on TCRB nucleotide sequences, was used to measure repertoire sharing. Out-of-frame TCRB sequences from naive cells were analyzed to stand in for the pre-selection repertoire. Imported from immuneACCESS, the table was reduced by TCRdb to in-frame sequences with V and J called. These copies leave out some clones; in studies compared against another copy, an unresolved V gene accounts for under half, and the cause of the remainder is not known. V and J calls and clone size are as listed in that table; D and trimming were resolved from the DNA. The sample profile shows 550,000 to 850,000 clones; under 15% of them were found once. The top ten hold 0.022% of the sample.

The TCR was taken from a young man with type 1 diabetes. This receptor chain uses TRBV29-1 and TRBJ1-3; the D gene remains uncertain. The specimen was naive CD4+ T cells from blood. The cell subset or site label, read with the paper, signifies: true naive CD4+ T cells. The CDR3 protein is CSVEIGNLSGNTIYF. The DNA sequence reads TGCAGCGTTGAAATCGGCAACTTATCGGGAAACACCATATATTTT. When the CDR3 is completed using the reference TRBV29-1 and TRBJ1-3 genes on either side, the full variable domain is SAVISQKPSRDICQRGTSLTIQCQVDSQVTMMFWYRQQPGQSLTLIATANQGSEATYESGFVIDKFPISRPNLTFSTLTVSNMSPEDSSIYLCSVEIGNLSGNTIYFGEGSWLTVV.